Listed here are 19 T cell receptor beta chains from one sample, sequenced in a study of cytomegalovirus exposure and HLA in healthy donors. Primers included in the PCR were 60 Vbeta and 13 Jbeta primers. Profiled with immunoSEQ multiplex PCR; TCRdb holds only in-frame clones, not every one. Of approximately 130,000 clones in the sample, about three quarters are singletons; the top ten hold approximately 3.9%. The specimen sequenced was PBMCs. The receptors shown here come from a man aged 50 or older in good health and CMV-seropositive.

This clone was found a few times. The chain links TRBV19 to TRBJ2-1; 9 nucleotides agree with TRBD2. CDR1 is LNHDA, CDR2 SQIVND, per germline (reference sequence). V gave up 4 bases and J gave up 7 bases; unmatched junction bases: 8. The CDR3 contains 15 residues. The CDR3 bases are TGTGCCAGTAGTAAAGTGGCGGGAGGGGCGAATGAGCAGTTCTTC. This encodes CASSKVAGGANEQFF.

The chain carries TRBV7-6 and TRBJ2-2, with a possible D match to TRBD1 (6 bases). The CDR3 is 15 amino acids. Looked up from germline, CDR1 is SGHVS and CDR2 is FNYEAQ. V lost 5 bases to trimming and J lost 4 bases, with 14 bases between them. CDR3 loop: CASSIRDTSTGELFF. CDR3 bases: TGTGCCAGCAGCATCCGGGACACCTCCACCGGGGAGCTGTTTTTT.

The CDR3 here is CASSPADGLGSTEAFF. DNA for the CDR3: TGTGCCAGCAGTCCCGCGGATGGGTTAGGTAGCACTGAAGCTTTCTTT. The gene calls are TRBV28 and TRBJ1-1, with D unresolved. The CDR3 covers 16 residues. The V gene lost 5 bases and the J gene lost 4 bases, with 20 bases spanning the gap. The V gene's germline CDR1 is MDHEN and CDR2 SYDVKM.

The chain recombines TRBV9 with TRBJ2-1; 9 nucleotides match TRBD2. Germline CDR1 and CDR2: SGDLS and YYNGEE. The CDR3 is 14 amino acids. With 2 bases clipped from V and 5 bases from J, the junction kept 2 bases outside the gene matches. The CDR3 is CASSVASGNNEQFF. In DNA, the CDR3 is TGTGCCAGCAGCGTGGCTAGCGGGAACAATGAGCAGTTCTTC. Complete variable domain (other parts from reference TRBV9 and TRBJ2-1): DSGVTQTPKHLITATGQRVTLRCSPRSGDLSVYWYQQSLDQGLQFLIQYYNGEERAKGNILERFSAQQFPDLHSELNLSSLELGDSALYFCASSVASGNNEQFFGPGTRLTVL.

The rearrangement uses TRBV5-5 and TRBJ1-1; the D is unclear. The germline V gene has CDR1 SGHKS and CDR2 YYEKEE (reference sequence). V lost 1 base and J lost 0, with 13 bases in between. This CDR3 is 16 amino acids long. The DNA for the CDR3 is TGTGCCAGCAGCTTGAGAGGGTCGACTATGAACACTGAAGCTTTCTTT. Amino acid sequence: CASSLRGSTMNTEAFF.

This clone was counted only a few times. This chain connects TRBV2 to TRBJ2-3, with D perhaps TRBD1 (6 bases). The germline V and J ends were trimmed by 6 bases and 5 bases, with 27 bases remaining between them. The CDR3 has 18 amino acids. Germline CDR1 and CDR2: SNHLY and FYNNEI. CDR3 nucleotides: TGTGCCAGCAGCCGGACACCCTCTGGGGCAGGGGCAGGAGATACGCAGTATTTT. It specifies CASSRTPSGAGAGDTQYF.

This clone was seen more than once but under ten times. This rearrangement joins TRBV21-1 to TRBJ1-1; TRBD1, the table's D call, lacks a check against the DNA. TRBV21-1 is described as a pseudogene. The CDR3 has 13 amino acids. The CDR3 DNA is TGTGCCAGCAGCAAGTTCCCCGGACAGGGTGCTTTCTTT. Protein product: CASSKFPGQGAFF.

The rearrangement uses TRBV5-1 and TRBJ1-1; D uncertain. Per germline, CDR1 SGHRS and CDR2 YFSETQ. V lost 4 bases and J 7 bases, leaving 14 bases between the germline ends. The CDR3 is made up of 13 amino acids. CDR3 protein: CASSPNILSEAFF. The CDR3, as DNA: TGCGCCAGCAGCCCCAATATTCTGAGTGAAGCTTTCTTT.

The chain is built from TRBV19 and TRBJ2-3, with TRBD2 identical over 11 bases. Germline loops: CDR1 LNHDA, CDR2 SQIVND (reference sequence). V was clipped by 5 bases and J by 2 bases; unmatched bases: 3. The CDR3 spans 15 residues. CDR3 sequence: CASSPSGGLTDTQYF. The CDR3 DNA reads TGTGCCAGTAGTCCTAGCGGGGGGCTCACAGATACGCAGTATTTT. The complete variable domain, with remaining parts taken from reference TRBV19 and TRBJ2-3, reads DGGITQSPKYLFRKEGQNVTLSCEQNLNHDAMYWYRQDPGQGLRLIYYSQIVNDFQKGDIAEGYSVSREKKESFPLTVTSAQKNPTAFYLCASSPSGGLTDTQYFGPGTRLTVL.

The V and J genes are TRBV25-1 and TRBJ1-1; D possibly corresponds to TRBD1 (5 bases). Germline V lookup: CDR1 MGHDK, CDR2 SYGVNS. V gave up 1 base and J gave up 0 bases, with 9 bases separating them. The CDR3 has 15 amino acids. The CDR3 is CASSEWEGLNTEAFF. CDR3 DNA: TGTGCCAGCAGTGAATGGGAGGGGCTGAACACTGAAGCTTTCTTT.

A few counts support this clone. J is TRBJ1-4 and V is TRBV5-1; D remains ambiguous. The CDR3 covers 15 residues. The germline CDR1 and CDR2 sequences are SGHRS and YFSETQ. V lost 7 bases, J lost 0 bases, and 13 bases lay in between. The CDR3: CASREGRTTNEKLFF. The CDR3 nucleotides read TGCGCCAGCCGAGAGGGCCGAACAACTAATGAAAAACTGTTTTTT.

This clone has only a few counts. J is TRBJ2-7 and V is TRBV5-1; the match to TRBD2 covers 10 bases. The CDR3 sequence is 16 residues long. The V segment lost 1 base and the J segment 5 bases; nucleotides outside the gene matches: 9. Germline CDR1 is SGHRS and CDR2 is YFSETQ. CDR3 DNA: TGCGCCAGCAGCTTGCTAGCGGGGGATCCACGGGACGAGCAGTACTTC. Its protein product is CASSLLAGDPRDEQYF.

The CDR3 DNA is TGCGCCAGCAGCTTACCGGGACACCCAAACACTGAAGCTTTCTTT. Its translation is CASSLPGHPNTEAFF. This rearrangement joins TRBV5-1 to TRBJ1-1, with D tentatively TRBD1 (6 bases). Trimming stripped 2 bases from V and 2 bases from J, with 13 bases between. Germline V gives CDR1 SGHRS, CDR2 YFSETQ. The CDR3 spans 15 residues.

The CDR3 coding sequence is TGCGCCAGCAGTCAACCTTCCTCGAACACTGAAGCTTTCTTT. Residues: CASSQPSSNTEAFF. V and J are TRBV23-1 and TRBJ1-1; D not certain. TRBV23-1 carries the ORF label, with uncertain function. This CDR3 has 14 residues. Trimming cost V 2 bases and J 1 base, with 8 bases left between them.

V usage is TRBV2 and J usage is TRBJ2-7, with 7 positions matching TRBD1. This CDR3 is built from 15 residues. Germline-derived CDR1 and CDR2 are SNHLY and FYNNEI. Trimming removed 6 bases from V and 2 bases from J; junction bases left unmatched: 10. DNA of the CDR3: TGTGCCAGCAGGGATTCGACAGGGCCTACCTACGAGCAGTACTTC. As protein: CASRDSTGPTYEQYF.

The table lists this clone with a few counts. The chain employs TRBV7-2 and TRBJ1-6, with D possibly TRBD1 on 6 matching bases. Trimming removed 6 bases at V and 7 bases at J, with 16 bases between. In germline, CDR1 is SGHTA, CDR2 FQGNSA. The CDR3 consists of 15 residues. CDR3 sequence (DNA): TGTGCCAGCAGTCGAACAGGGAATGGGAATTCACCCCTCCACTTT. Translating gives CASSRTGNGNSPLHF.

This clone occurred once. This chain connects TRBV11-3 to TRBJ2-5; TRBD1 matches 7 bases. The CDR3 consists of 16 residues. In germline, CDR1 is SGHNT, CDR2 YENEEA. Germline trimming cut 1 base from V and 5 bases from J; bases unmatched to any gene: 10. CDR3 in amino acids: CASSLVKFGDSETQYF. As DNA, the CDR3 is TGTGCCAGCAGCTTAGTAAAATTTGGGGACAGCGAGACCCAGTACTTC.

The chain uses TRBV5-1 and TRBJ2-2; D is possibly TRBD1 (5 bases). The CDR3 extends over 17 amino acids. The V gene lost 4 bases and the J gene lost 1 base, with 17 bases spanning the gap. Germline CDR1 SGHRS, CDR2 YFSETQ. CDR3 loop: CASSPGRLSLNTGELFF. In nucleotides, the CDR3 is TGCGCCAGCAGCCCAGGGCGTCTGTCTTTGAACACCGGGGAGCTGTTTTTT.

The DNA for the CDR3 is TGTGCCAGCAGCTTAGCAGGGTCAGGGAACAATGAGCAGTTCTTC. Its translation is CASSLAGSGNNEQFF. The chain recombines TRBV11-2 with TRBJ2-1; D is perhaps TRBD1 (5 bases). The CDR3 covers 15 residues. V shed 1 base and J shed 5 bases, with 12 bases lying between them. The germline V gene encodes CDR1 SGHAT and CDR2 FQNNGV.